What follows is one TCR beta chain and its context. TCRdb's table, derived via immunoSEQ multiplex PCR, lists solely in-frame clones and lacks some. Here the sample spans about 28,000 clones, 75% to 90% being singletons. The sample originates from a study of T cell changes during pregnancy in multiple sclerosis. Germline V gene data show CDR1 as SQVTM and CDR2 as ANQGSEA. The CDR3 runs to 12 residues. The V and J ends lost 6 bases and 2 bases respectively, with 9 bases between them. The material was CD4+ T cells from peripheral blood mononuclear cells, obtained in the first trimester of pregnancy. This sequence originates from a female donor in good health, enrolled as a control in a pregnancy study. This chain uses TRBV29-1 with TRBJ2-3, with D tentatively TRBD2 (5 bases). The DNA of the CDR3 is TGCAGCGTAGCCCGGGACACAGATACGCAGTATTTT. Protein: CSVARDTDTQYF.